Listed here is a single T cell receptor beta chain. A few counts support this clonotype. Its antigen is still unknown. Base qualities are not at hand, and no much larger clone is one base apart. The library came from multiplex PCR. This sample was sequenced with an Illumina HiSeq 4000. iRepertoire HTBI primers and Arm-PCR amplification of CDR3 regions were used to construct TCR beta libraries. Before sequencing, the PCR products went through gel purification. The paper's data handling went like this. Gene usage analysis of CDR3 amino acid clonotypes relied on the 60 to 65 TRBV and 13 to 15 TRBJ segments identified across samples. COPE and FqMerger were used to merge the filtered high-quality paired reads into contigs. Contigs were aligned with BLAST to IMGT TRBV, TRBD and TRBJ reference genes, and CDR3 was defined per IMGT. Any clonotype with a frequency above 0.1% was counted as a highly expanded clone. Shannon entropy was used to measure repertoire diversity, and the Gini coefficient was used to measure V-J evenness. A clonotype found in more than one individual was treated as public. TCRdb cleaned the public reads at Q25 with fastp, built clones with MiXCR and kept in-frame beta chains. Every distinct CDR3 protein forms one entry, paired with its most common genes and DNA. The V and J calls were not made by the authors but by TCRdb's processing. In this sample the table shows about 470,000 distinct CDR3 sequences, less than 25% of which occur a single time. The top ten clonotypes cover over 7.5% of the sample.

From the germline V gene (reference sequence), CDR1 is GTSNPN and CDR2 is SVGIG. From its cysteine to its phenylalanine, the CDR3 spans 13 amino acids. Only CDR3 DNA is held: 39 bases, read in frame from base 1. V is cut by 3 bases and J by 2 bases, and the space between the germline ends is 10 bases. This sample is part of a study of regulatory T cells in long-lasting Graves disease (dated by TCRdb to the early 2020s). At the level of the whole study: To count as having persistent Graves' disease, a patient had to have received antithyroid drug treatment for over 5 years with TSH receptor autoantibodies remaining persistently positive. Patients with persistent Graves' disease were compared with patients with newly diagnosed Graves' disease using TCR sequencing and RNA sequencing of peripheral blood. The study took place in China and was registered as a clinical trial. A total of about 33 samples underwent TCR sequencing, from some 13 patients with persistent Graves' disease and roughly 20 patients with newly diagnosed Graves' disease. Persistent Graves' disease patients in the clinical cohort had taken antithyroid drugs for roughly 10 years on average.

The time point label corresponds to: persistent/refractory GD, antithyroid drugs over 5 years with positive TRAb. For both TCR sequencing and RNA sequencing, RNA was extracted from PBMCs in TRIzol. The diagnosis of Graves' disease followed American Thyroid Association guidelines. The patients came from an endocrinology department in Xi'an, China. Each patient gave around 9 milliliters of peripheral blood, collected in an EDTA anticoagulant tube. Ficoll Paque Plus density gradient separation was used to isolate PBMCs, and no additional T cell sorting was done. An Agilent 2100 Bioanalyzer and agarose gel were used to check RNA quality, and a NanoDrop 2000 was used to measure RNA concentration. The study at large found these results: More public clonotypes were shared among persistent patients (more than 2,500) than among newly diagnosed patients (966). Only peripheral blood was studied, because thyroid tissue, the primary lesion, was inaccessible. Preferential use of TRBV28, TRBJ1-2 and TRBJ2-5 was observed in persistent disease, whereas TRBV20-1 and TRBJ2-1 were favored in newly diagnosed disease. Sequencing and analysis were restricted to the TCR beta chain. The authors acknowledged the small sample size as a limitation that may reduce accuracy. Compared with newly diagnosed patients, patients with persistent Graves' disease had lower TCR Shannon entropy and fewer highly expanded clones, which suggests clonal expansion.

Sequences were derived from peripheral blood mononuclear cells (PBMCs), sampled when the disease was refractory, from a patient treated with antithyroid drugs. This clonotype was sampled from a female donor with Graves disease. The sequence links TRBV30 to TRBJ1-1; the D segment cannot be called with confidence. The nucleotides read TGTGCCTGGAGGGAGGTTGTAAACACTGAAGCTTTCTTT. Its translation is CAWREVVNTEAFF. Joined to the reference TRBV30 and TRBJ1-1 proteins, this CDR3 gives the full variable domain: SQTIHQWPATLVQPVGSPLSLECTVEGTSNPNLYWYRQAAGRGLQLLFYSVGIGQISSEVPQNLSASRPQDRQFILSSKKLLLSDSGFYLCAWREVVNTEAFFGQGTRLTVV.